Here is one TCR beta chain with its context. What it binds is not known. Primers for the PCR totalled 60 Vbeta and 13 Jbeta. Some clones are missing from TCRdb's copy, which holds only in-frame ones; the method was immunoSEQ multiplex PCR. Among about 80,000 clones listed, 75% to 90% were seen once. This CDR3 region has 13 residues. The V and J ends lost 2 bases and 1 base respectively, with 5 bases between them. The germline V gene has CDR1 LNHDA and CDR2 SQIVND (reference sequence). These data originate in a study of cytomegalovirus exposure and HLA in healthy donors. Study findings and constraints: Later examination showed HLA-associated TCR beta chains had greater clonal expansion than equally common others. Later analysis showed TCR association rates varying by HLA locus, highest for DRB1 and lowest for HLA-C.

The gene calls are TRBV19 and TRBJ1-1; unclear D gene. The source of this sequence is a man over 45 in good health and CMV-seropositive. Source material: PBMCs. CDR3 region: CASSISGNTEAFF. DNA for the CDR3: TGTGCCAGTAGTATATCAGGGAACACTGAAGCTTTCTTT.